This TCR beta chain was found in a study of cytomegalovirus exposure and HLA in healthy donors. Whole-study results and caveats: The CMV antigen specificity of a few CMV-associated chains was confirmed through in vitro analysis. Based on reports, TCR beta sequences accurately predicted HLA-A and HLA-B alleles for most subjects. Presence/absence analyses treated sequencing depth as roughly uniform across donors. Later on, an analysis tied about 17,000 TCR beta sequences to HLA alleles at 0.05 false discovery rate.

CDR1 is SNHLY, CDR2 FYNNEI, per germline. The CDR3 contains 13 residues. V lost 6 bases, J lost 6 bases, and 12 bases lay in between. PCR used 60 Vbeta primers and 13 Jbeta primers. Clones were read by immunoSEQ multiplex PCR, and TCRdb kept only the in-frame ones, dropping some. The sample includes about 110,000 clones, 70% to 80% of them seen just once. This clone has only a few counts. What it recognizes is unknown. The chain is built from TRBV2 and TRBJ1-3; D call uncertain. Source material: PBMCs. This receptor was obtained from a man aged 55 to 70 in good health and CMV-seronegative. This CDR3 is CASSASELNTIYF. For the CDR3, the DNA is TGTGCCAGCAGCGCGAGTGAGTTAAACACCATATATTTT.